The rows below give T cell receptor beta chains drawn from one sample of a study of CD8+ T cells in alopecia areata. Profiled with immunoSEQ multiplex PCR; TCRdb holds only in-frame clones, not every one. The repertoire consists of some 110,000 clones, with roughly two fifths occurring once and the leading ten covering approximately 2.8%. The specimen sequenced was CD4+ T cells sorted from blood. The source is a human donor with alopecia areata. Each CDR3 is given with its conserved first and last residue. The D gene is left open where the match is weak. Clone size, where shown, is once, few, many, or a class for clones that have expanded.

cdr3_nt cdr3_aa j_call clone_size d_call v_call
TGCGCCAGCAGCCAAGAGGGAGCGGGAGGGCGAGAGCAGTACTTC CASSQEGAGGREQYF TRBJ2-7 - TRBD2 TRBV4-3
TGTGCCAGCAGCCGAGAGGTCAGAAACACTGAAGCTTTCTTT CASSREVRNTEAFF TRBJ1-1 few - TRBV14
TGTGCCAGCAGCCTCATCGGACAGGGAAACTACAATGAGCAGTTCTTC CASSLIGQGNYNEQFF TRBJ2-1 - TRBD1 TRBV11-1
TGTGCCAGCAGCTCCCGACAGGTCACAAGGGGCATTCAGTACTTC CASSSRQVTRGIQYF TRBJ2-4 - - TRBV11-2
TGTGCCAGTAGTGAGCGACAGGGCAATCAGCCCCAGCATTTT CASSERQGNQPQHF TRBJ1-5 - - TRBV19
TGCAGCGTTGAGCGGTCAACAGATACGCAGTATTTT CSVERSTDTQYF TRBJ2-3 - - TRBV29-1
TGCGCCAGCAGCCAAGAAGTCCCAGCCTACGAGCAGTACTTC CASSQEVPAYEQYF TRBJ2-7 few - TRBV4-3
TGTGCCAGTAGTATAGATATACAAGGCGGAAAACTGTTTTTT CASSIDIQGGKLFF TRBJ1-4 few - TRBV19
TGCAGCGTTGATACCGGGACAGGAGGCTACGAGCAGTACTTC CSVDTGTGGYEQYF TRBJ2-7 few TRBD1 TRBV29-1
TGCGCCAGCAGCTCGGGCGGGAGCCTAAACAATGAGCAGTTCTTC CASSSGGSLNNEQFF TRBJ2-1 - TRBD2 TRBV5-1
TGCAGCGCCACCGACAGGGGAGATGGCTACACCTTC CSATDRGDGYTF TRBJ1-2 - TRBD1 TRBV29-1
TGCAGCGTCGCGGGACTCTCGGTCAAAAACATTCAGTACTTC CSVAGLSVKNIQYF TRBJ2-4 - - TRBV29-1
TGTGCCAGCAGTGAAATGGGTAGCAATCAGCCCCAGCATTTT CASSEMGSNQPQHF TRBJ1-5 once - TRBV25-1
TGCAGCGTTGAAGTGGGAGGACTCGGGGATACGCAGTATTTT CSVEVGGLGDTQYF TRBJ2-3 few - TRBV29-1
TGTGCCAGCAGCTTAGCCAGGGGGCAGGGGGAGACCCAGTACTTC CASSLARGQGETQYF TRBJ2-5 - TRBD1 TRBV7-8
TGCGCCAGCAGCCAACCGCGTAGCGGGGCTGGGGCCAACGTCCTGACTTTC CASSQPRSGAGANVLTF TRBJ2-6 - TRBD2 TRBV4-1
TGTGCCAGCAGTGAACAGGGAAGCACAGATACGCAGTATTTT CASSEQGSTDTQYF TRBJ2-3 few - TRBV6-4
TGCAGCGTCGGTGTGCGGGGGAACACCGGGGAGCTGTTTTTT CSVGVRGNTGELFF TRBJ2-2 - - TRBV29-1
TGTGCCAGCTCACCCTGGACAGGCAACACAGATACGCAGTATTTT CASSPWTGNTDTQYF TRBJ2-3 - TRBD1 TRBV18
TGTGCCAGCATGGCAGGGGTCAATCAGCCCCAGCATTTT CASMAGVNQPQHF TRBJ1-5 - - TRBV2
TGTGCCAGCAGCGTGACTAGCGGGAACCCAACCGGGGAGCTGTTTTTT CASSVTSGNPTGELFF TRBJ2-2 - TRBD2 TRBV9
TGCGCCAGCAGCTTGGTGGCTTCTAATGAGCAGTTCTTC CASSLVASNEQFF TRBJ2-1 - - TRBV5-1
TGTGCCAGCAGCTTAGGAAAGGGGGCGGGACAGCCCCAGCATTTT CASSLGKGAGQPQHF TRBJ1-5 - TRBD1 TRBV7-2
TGTGCCAGCAGTGAGGTGGCAGGGGACACCGGGGAGCTGTTTTTT CASSEVAGDTGELFF TRBJ2-2 - - TRBV2
TGTGCCAGCAGCGCCCAAGCGGCCCTCACAGATACGCAGTATTTT CASSAQAALTDTQYF TRBJ2-3 - - TRBV7-2
TGCAGCGTTGAAATCCGGACCCAAGAGACCCAGTACTTC CSVEIRTQETQYF TRBJ2-5 few - TRBV29-1
TGCAGCGTAGGGACTAGCGGGAACCAAGAGACCCAGTACTTC CSVGTSGNQETQYF TRBJ2-5 - TRBD2 TRBV29-1
TGTGCCAGCAGCCGCGAACCCACTGATCTGTACTTC CASSREPTDLYF TRBJ2-4 - - TRBV28
TGTGCCAGCTCACTCGGGCTGGCCCGGGGGGGCTACAATGAGCAGTTCTTC CASSLGLARGGYNEQFF TRBJ2-1 - TRBD2 TRBV18
TGTGCCAGCAGCTTCCGACGGACAGGGAAAGGAGACCCATACAATGAGCAGTTCTTC CASSFRRTGKGDPYNEQFF TRBJ2-1 - TRBD1 TRBV7-9
TGCGCCAGCAGCTTGGGGGAGGCGGATCAGCCCCAGCATTTT CASSLGEADQPQHF TRBJ1-5 few - TRBV5-1
TGCGCCAGCAGTCAACCACCCGAGCCGGACCGAAGCTCCTATAATTCACCCCTCCACTTT CASSQPPEPDRSSYNSPLHF TRBJ1-6 few - TRBV23-1
TGTGCCAGCAGGGTACAGGGGGCGGCCTACACCTTC CASRVQGAAYTF TRBJ1-2 - TRBD1 TRBV7-2
TGTGCCAGCAGAGGGCTAGATACGCAGTATTTT CASRGLDTQYF TRBJ2-3 - - TRBV27
TGTGCCGGGGGCAGGGAGAATCAGCCCCAGCATTTT CAGGRENQPQHF TRBJ1-5 - - TRBV2
TGCGCCAGCAGCCCAAGGACTAACACAGATACGCAGTATTTT CASSPRTNTDTQYF TRBJ2-3 - - TRBV5-1
TGCAGCGTCATGGGGGGGCAGGGGATAAGCTCCTACAATGAGCAGTTCTTC CSVMGGQGISSYNEQFF TRBJ2-1 few - TRBV29-1
TGTGCCAGCAGGCGGGGGGCGAGAGAGCCCCAGCATTTT CASRRGAREPQHF TRBJ1-5 - - TRBV6-5
TGCAGCGTTCGAACGGGACAGCCGAACACCGGGGAGCTGTTTTTT CSVRTGQPNTGELFF TRBJ2-2 - TRBD1 TRBV29-1
TGTGCCATTCAGGGGAATAGCTACGAGCAGTACTTC CAIQGNSYEQYF TRBJ2-7 - - TRBV10-3
TGCAGTGCTACCCAGGGCTACGAGCAGTACTTC CSATQGYEQYF TRBJ2-7 - - TRBV20-1
TGTGCCAGCAGCCTCAGGGGGCGTGAGACCCAGTACTTC CASSLRGRETQYF TRBJ2-5 - TRBD1 TRBV27
TGTGCCAGCAGTTCAGGCTACGAGCAGTACTTC CASSSGYEQYF TRBJ2-7 few - TRBV28
TGCAGCGTTGCGCGTGAGGACGAGCAGTACTTC CSVAREDEQYF TRBJ2-7 few - TRBV29-1
TGTGCCAGCTCGGTGGCGGGGTCCTACAATGAGCAGTTCTTC CASSVAGSYNEQFF TRBJ2-1 once - TRBV18
TGCGCCAGCAGCAGATCCCGGGACATGCGCGAGCAGTACTTC CASSRSRDMREQYF TRBJ2-7 - - TRBV4-3
TGTGCCAGCAGCCCAGGCTTGCCCGCGGCCAGGAACATTCAGTACTTC CASSPGLPAARNIQYF TRBJ2-4 - - TRBV7-2
TGCAGTGCTAGGAGGGCCTCTGAGCAGTTCTTC CSARRASEQFF TRBJ2-1 - - TRBV20-1
TGTGCCAGCAGCTCCACCCTACTAGCGGGGGTTAGGGGAGATACGCAGTATTTT CASSSTLLAGVRGDTQYF TRBJ2-3 few TRBD2 TRBV7-2
TGTGCCATCAGTGACCAGTTCCAAGAGACCCAGTACTTC CAISDQFQETQYF TRBJ2-5 - - TRBV10-3
TGTGCCTGGAGGTCCCCACTTGCTAACTATGGCTACACCTTC CAWRSPLANYGYTF TRBJ1-2 - - TRBV30
TGCAGCGTTGCCCCGGGAGGGCGCGGGGAGCTGTTTTTT CSVAPGGRGELFF TRBJ2-2 - TRBD2 TRBV29-1
TGCAGCGTTGAAGATCGGGCAGAGACCGAGCAGTACTTC CSVEDRAETEQYF TRBJ2-7 - - TRBV29-1
TGTGCCAGCAGGCAGAACGGGAAGCAGTTCTTC CASRQNGKQFF TRBJ2-1 few - TRBV28
TGTGCCAGCAGCTTTAGCGGGAGTGAGCAGTACTTC CASSFSGSEQYF TRBJ2-7 few TRBD2 TRBV7-2
TGCGCCAGCAGCTTGTCCACAGGGGATAACATTCAGTACTTC CASSLSTGDNIQYF TRBJ2-4 - TRBD1 TRBV5-1
TGCAGCGTGAGAAACACGAATCAGCCCCAGCATTTT CSVRNTNQPQHF TRBJ1-5 - - TRBV29-1